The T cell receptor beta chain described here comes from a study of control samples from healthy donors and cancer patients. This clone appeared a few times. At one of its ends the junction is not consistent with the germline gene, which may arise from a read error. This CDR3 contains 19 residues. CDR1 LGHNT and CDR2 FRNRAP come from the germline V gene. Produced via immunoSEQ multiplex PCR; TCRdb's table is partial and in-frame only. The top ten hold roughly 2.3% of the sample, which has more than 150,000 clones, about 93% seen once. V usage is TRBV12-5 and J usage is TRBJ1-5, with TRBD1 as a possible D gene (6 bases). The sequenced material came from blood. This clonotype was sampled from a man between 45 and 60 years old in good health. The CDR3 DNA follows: TGTGCTAGTGGTCAGATAAGGGACACTTACTGGGATAGCTATCAGCCCCAGCATTTT. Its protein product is CASGQIRDTYWDSYQPQHF.